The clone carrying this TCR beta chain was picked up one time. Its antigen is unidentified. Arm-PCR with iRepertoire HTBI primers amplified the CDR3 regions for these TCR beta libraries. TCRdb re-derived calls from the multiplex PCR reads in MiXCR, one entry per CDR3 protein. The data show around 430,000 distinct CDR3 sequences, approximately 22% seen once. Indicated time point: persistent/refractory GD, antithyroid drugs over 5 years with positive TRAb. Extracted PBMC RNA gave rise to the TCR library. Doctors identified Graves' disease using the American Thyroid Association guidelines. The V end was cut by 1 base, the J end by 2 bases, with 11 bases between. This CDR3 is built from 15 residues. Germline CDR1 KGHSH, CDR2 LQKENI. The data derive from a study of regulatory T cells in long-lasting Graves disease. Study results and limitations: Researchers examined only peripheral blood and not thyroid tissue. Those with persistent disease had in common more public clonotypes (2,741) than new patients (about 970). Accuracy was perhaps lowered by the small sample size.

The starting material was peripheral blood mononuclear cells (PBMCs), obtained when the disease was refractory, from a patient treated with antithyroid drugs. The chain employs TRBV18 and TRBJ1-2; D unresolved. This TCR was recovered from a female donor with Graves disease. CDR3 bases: TGTGCCAGCTCACCACTTGAGGACGGGAACTATGGCTACACCTTC. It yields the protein CASSPLEDGNYGYTF.